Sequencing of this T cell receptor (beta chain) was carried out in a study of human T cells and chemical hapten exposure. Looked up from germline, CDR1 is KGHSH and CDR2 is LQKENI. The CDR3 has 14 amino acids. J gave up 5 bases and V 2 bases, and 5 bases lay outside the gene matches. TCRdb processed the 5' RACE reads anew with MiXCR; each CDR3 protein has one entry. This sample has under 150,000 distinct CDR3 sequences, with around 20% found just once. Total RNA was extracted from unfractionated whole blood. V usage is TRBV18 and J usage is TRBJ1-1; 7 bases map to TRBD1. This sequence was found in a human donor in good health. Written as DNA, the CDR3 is TGTGCCAGCTCACCAGGGGACAGTGCGACTGAAGCTTTCTTT. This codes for CASSPGDSATEAFF. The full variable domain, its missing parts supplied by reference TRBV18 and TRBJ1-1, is NAGVMQNPRHLVRRRGQEARLRCSPMKGHSHVYWYRQLPEEGLKFMVYLQKENIIDESGMPKERFSAEFPKEGPSILRIQQVVRGDSAAYFCASSPGDSATEAFFGQGTRLTVV.